This T cell receptor beta chain is drawn from a study of cytomegalovirus exposure and HLA in healthy donors. Primers for the PCR totalled 60 Vbeta and 13 Jbeta. Method: immunoSEQ multiplex PCR; TCRdb's copy keeps in-frame clones and lacks some. The sample records about 160,000 clones, 82% being singletons. V was shortened by 8 bases and J by 4 bases, with 21 bases between the two germline ends. CDR3 length: 15 amino acids. Germline CDR1 reads SNHLY; CDR2 reads FYNNEI. Source material: PBMCs. This sequence joins TRBV2 and TRBJ2-7, with a tentative D call TRBD2 (5 bases). The sequence was obtained from a girl aged 10 to 17 in good health and CMV-seropositive. CDR3: CASSVLEPHLYEQYF. The CDR3 nucleotides are TGTGCCAGCTCAGTACTAGAGCCCCACCTATACGAGCAGTACTTC.